Each of the 5 T cell receptor beta chains below was sequenced from the same sample in a study of T cell responses to AZD1222 COVID-19 vaccine. Sequencing was performed with immunoSEQ multiplex PCR; in TCRdb, only in-frame clones are kept and a portion is missing. The profile shows 190,000 or so clones, more than 70% of them singletons. Specimen: peripheral blood, collected 28 days after the second AZD1222 dose. These TCRs come from an adult who received the AZD1222 COVID-19 vaccine.

The rearrangement links TRBV4-3 to TRBJ1-5, with unresolved D. The CDR3 contains 14 residues. Trimming shortened V by 0 bases and J by 6 bases, and 9 bases separated the two germline ends. Germline CDR1 and CDR2: LGHNA and YSLEER. The CDR3 region has the DNA TGCGCCAGCAGCCAAGACGCCGAGGCTCAGCCCCAGCATTTT. Its protein product is CASSQDAEAQPQHF.

This clone was recorded only once. The chain employs TRBV28 and TRBJ2-5; TRBD2 matches at 13 bases. In germline, CDR1 is MDHEN, CDR2 SYDVKM. The CDR3 totals 16 residues. The trim removed 5 bases at V and 2 bases at J, leaving 5 bases unmatched. CDR3 residues: CASSVQLAGGQETQYF. Here the CDR3 DNA reads TGTGCCAGCAGTGTCCAACTAGCGGGAGGGCAAGAGACCCAGTACTTC.

This clone was counted between two and nine times. V usage is TRBV27 and J usage is TRBJ2-3; no firm D call. CDR3 length: 14 residues. With 0 bases removed from V and 0 bases from J, the gap between germline ends came to 4 bases. Per the germline V gene, CDR1 is MNHEY and CDR2 is SMNVEV (reference sequence). The DNA of the CDR3 is TGTGCCAGCAGTTTATCTATGAGCACAGATACGCAGTATTTT. Translated, it gives CASSLSMSTDTQYF.

V gene TRBV6-2 or TRBV6-3 combines with J gene TRBJ2-3; D uncertain. This CDR3 contains 14 residues. V was pared by 5 bases and J by 1 base, with 10 bases between. Looked up from germline, CDR1 is MNHEY and CDR2 is SVGEGT. The CDR3: CASSNVGGTDTQYF. The DNA of the CDR3 is TGTGCCAGCAGTAACGTGGGTGGCACAGATACGCAGTATTTT.

The V gene is TRBV5-4, the J gene TRBJ2-3; no clear D gene. Deletions cut 4 bases from V and 1 base from J, with 7 bases between. CDR1 is SGHNT and CDR2 is YYREEE in the germline V gene (reference sequence). This CDR3 comprises 13 residues. The CDR3 nucleotides are TGTGCCAGCAGCAAAAGCGGCACAGATACGCAGTATTTT. Translating gives CASSKSGTDTQYF.